In this sample, the clone carrying this TCR beta chain turned up a few times. The target antigen is unknown. This sample is drawn from a study of blood T cells in healthy people across ages. Points from the study as a whole: One million T cells yielded diversity estimates that were considered underestimates. Fewer expanded clones and more diversity marked long-lived versus aged donors.

The CDR3 consists of 12 residues. From germline, CDR1 is MNHEY and CDR2 SVGEGT. V was clipped by 6 bases and J by 5 bases, with 8 bases between them. Alongside a J-beta primer mix, a sample-barcoded 5' primer served in a second PCR lasting about 6 to 12 cycles. Every cDNA molecule bore a tag from a template-switch adaptor containing 12 random nucleotides. MiXCR, applied by TCRdb to the 5' RACE reads, yields one record per CDR3 protein. The sample holds fewer than 800,000 distinct CDR3 sequences; more than 40% are singletons and the top ten take roughly a third. The sequencing input was blood. The chain employs TRBV6-2 or TRBV6-3 and TRBJ2-1; D could derive from TRBD1 or TRBD2 (6 bases each). This clonotype originated in a woman aged 60-75 years in good health. Written as DNA, the CDR3 is TGTGCCAGCAGAGGGGGGAACAATGAGCAGTTCTTC. Its translation: CASRGGNNEQFF.